This TCR beta chain came from a study of response to subunit inactivated influenza vaccine. Whole-study results and caveats: Each seasonal influenza vaccination, the authors suggested, recruits few new T cells.

Via MiXCR, TCRdb re-called the RT-PCR reads, giving one row per CDR3 protein. The sample has more than 450,000 distinct CDR3 sequences; around 8% are singletons. Note on this clonotype: Its target is unknown.

With 3 bases clipped from V and 5 bases from J, the junction kept 8 bases outside the gene matches. Germline V gene data show CDR1 as SGHVS and CDR2 as FQNEAQ. There are 15 residues in the CDR3. The rearrangement joins TRBV7-8 to TRBJ2-5; 8 bases line up with TRBD2. The sequence derives from a man aged 50 to 69 who received an inactivated influenza vaccine. Sequenced material: PBMCs from blood, taken 23 months after vaccination. In DNA, the CDR3 is TGTGCCAGCAGCTTCGGAGCGGGAGTTAGTGAGACCCAGTACTTC. Residues: CASSFGAGVSETQYF.